These 17 T cell receptor beta chains originate from one sample sequenced in a study of blood T cell repertoires in COVID-19. Here immunoSEQ multiplex PCR was the method, and the copy in TCRdb shows in-frame clones only, minus some. Among some 320,000 clones listed, more than 90% were seen once. Sequenced sample: PBMCs or T cells enriched from blood (not recorded which). These receptor sequences come from a man in his sixties who had recovered from COVID-19.

The chain combines TRBV27 with TRBJ1-2; no reliable D call. The V end was cut by 4 bases, the J end by 0 bases, with 9 bases between. The CDR3 spans 14 residues. Germline V gene lookup returns CDR1 MNHEY and CDR2 SMNVEV (reference sequence). The CDR3 DNA reads as TGTGCCAGCAGTTCCACCGCGACTAACTATGGCTACACCTTC. As protein: CASSSTATNYGYTF.

The chain is built from TRBV24-1 and TRBJ2-1; 13 bases agree with TRBD2. Germline V gene sequence: CDR1 KGHDR, CDR2 SFDVKD. V shed 3 bases, J shed 9 bases, and the junction held 10 bases outside the gene matches. The CDR3 is 17 residues long. The CDR3 nucleotides are TGTGCCACCAGTGATCGGACTAGCGGGAGCTATTACGGTGAGCAGTTCTTC. This encodes CATSDRTSGSYYGEQFF.

The rearrangement uses TRBV20-1 and TRBJ2-3; weak D call: TRBD1 (5 bases). There are 14 residues in the CDR3. Trimming cost V 3 bases and J 8 bases, with 18 bases left between them. CDR1 and CDR2 from the germline V gene are DFQATT and SNEGSKA (reference sequence). CDR3 amino acids: CSASVATGVGTQYF. The CDR3 nucleotides are TGCAGTGCTAGTGTGGCTACAGGCGTCGGTACGCAGTATTTT.

V usage is TRBV7-6 and J usage is TRBJ1-5; 8 nucleotides agree with TRBD1. This CDR3 has 15 amino acids. Germline CDR1 is SGHVS and CDR2 is FNYEAQ. The trim removed 5 bases at V and 4 bases at J, leaving 7 bases unmatched. CDR3 residues: CASSPRQGTNQPQHF. Written as DNA, the CDR3 is TGTGCCAGCAGCCCAAGACAGGGGACGAATCAGCCCCAGCATTTT.

V and J are TRBV5-1 and TRBJ1-2, with D hard to call. The CDR3 runs to 13 residues. Germline CDR1 SGHRS, CDR2 YFSETQ. V lost 1 base to trimming and J lost 4 bases, with 8 bases between them. DNA for the CDR3: TGCGCCAGCAGCTTGACAGAAGCCTATGGCTACACCTTC. Its translation is CASSLTEAYGYTF.

V usage is TRBV24-1 and J usage is TRBJ2-1, with TRBD2 matching over 13 bases. V shed 1 base, J shed 8 bases, and the junction held 4 bases outside the gene matches. The CDR3 has 16 amino acids. Germline V lookup: CDR1 KGHDR, CDR2 SFDVKD. CDR3 protein: CATSDFTSGRGDEQFF. The CDR3 DNA reads TGTGCCACCAGTGATTTTACTAGCGGGAGGGGGGATGAGCAGTTCTTC.

This chain links TRBV25-1 with TRBJ2-1; 7 nucleotides match TRBD2. The CDR3 sequence is 14 residues long. Per the germline V gene, CDR1 is MGHDK and CDR2 is SYGVNS. V was pared by 6 bases and J by 3 bases, with 5 bases of the junction left unmatched. For the CDR3, the DNA is TGTGCCAGCAGAGCAACGGGGGGCTACAATGAGCAGTTCTTC. This codes for CASRATGGYNEQFF.

J is TRBJ1-1 and V is TRBV9; TRBD1 aligns across 8 bases. The CDR3 runs to 15 residues. In germline, CDR1 is SGDLS, CDR2 YYNGEE. Trimming at V came to 3 bases and at J to 4 bases, leaving 8 bases not matched to a gene. The CDR3 is CASSAAHRGGTEAFF. CDR3 nucleotides: TGTGCCAGCAGCGCGGCCCACAGGGGGGGCACTGAAGCTTTCTTT.

This clone has more than one count but fewer than ten. The chain is built from TRBV10-3 and TRBJ1-2, with D perhaps matching TRBD1 (5 bases). Germline-derived CDR1 and CDR2 are ENHRY and SYGVKD. The V and J ends lost 0 bases and 6 bases respectively, with 11 bases between them. The CDR3 loop spans 14 amino acids. The CDR3 region has the DNA TGTGCCATCAGTGAGTCTGGGGCCGCCGATGGCTACACCTTC. Its translation is CAISESGAADGYTF.

The chain carries TRBV7-3 and TRBJ2-3, with TRBD2 matching over 12 bases. Germline V lookup: CDR1 SGHTA, CDR2 FQGTGA. This CDR3 is 18 amino acids long. V shed 1 base, J shed 2 bases, and the junction held 7 bases outside the gene matches. The CDR3 coding sequence is TGTGCCAGCAGCTTAAGACCCCTAGCGGGAGGGAACACAGATACGCAGTATTTT. Protein product: CASSLRPLAGGNTDTQYF.

The chain is built from TRBV24-1 and TRBJ2-1, with TRBD1 identical over 7 bases. The CDR3 consists of 15 residues. V shed 4 bases, J shed 8 bases, and the junction held 10 bases outside the gene matches. Looked up from germline, CDR1 is KGHDR and CDR2 is SFDVKD. CDR3: CATSEPADRADEQFF. CDR3 coding DNA: TGTGCCACCAGTGAACCCGCTGACAGGGCCGATGAGCAGTTCTTC.

The rearrangement links TRBV3-1 (or the pseudogene TRBV3-2) to TRBJ2-1, with 8 bases matching TRBD2. The CDR3 covers 15 residues. V lost 1 base to trimming and J lost 7 bases; unmatched junction nucleotides: 6. Germline V gene lookup returns CDR1 LGHDT and CDR2 YNNKEL (reference sequence). DNA for the CDR3: TGTGCCAGCAGCCAAGGGGGGTTAGCGGGAAATGAGCAGTTCTTC. This sequence encodes CASSQGGLAGNEQFF.

The V and J genes are TRBV2 and TRBJ2-6; D might be TRBD1 (6 bases). With 7 bases removed from V and 4 bases from J, the gap between germline ends came to 20 bases. The CDR3 runs 17 residues. CDR1 is SNHLY, CDR2 FYNNEI, per germline. The CDR3 sequence: CASIQDSRVVGANVLTF. The CDR3 DNA follows: TGTGCCAGCATTCAGGACAGTCGGGTGGTGGGGGCCAACGTCCTGACTTTC.

The CDR3: CAISSLAGVYNEQFF. CDR3 nucleotides: TGTGCCATCAGTTCCCTAGCGGGGGTTTACAATGAGCAGTTCTTC. This chain connects TRBV10-3 to TRBJ2-1; TRBD2 matches at 10 bases. CDR1 and CDR2 from the germline V gene are ENHRY and SYGVKD. CDR3 size: 15 residues. V dropped 5 bases and J dropped 4; count of bases not matched to a gene: 5.

As concerns this clone: The junction departs from germline at one end; a sequencing error may be responsible. The V gene is TRBV27, the J gene TRBJ1-3, with 8 bases fitting TRBD1. The V gene's germline CDR1 is MNHEY and CDR2 SMNVEV (reference sequence). The CDR3 is 16 residues long. Written as DNA, the CDR3 is TGTGCCAGCAGTGTATCCGGAGGACAGGGTCGAAACACCATATATTTT. Translation gives CASSVSGGQGRNTIYF.

This chain uses TRBV5-1 with TRBJ1-2, with D perhaps matching TRBD1 (6 bases). The CDR3 runs to 13 residues. V was clipped by 4 bases and J by 4 bases, with 11 bases between them. CDR1 SGHRS and CDR2 YFSETQ come from the germline V gene. CDR3: CASSPDSPYGYTF. CDR3 coding DNA: TGCGCCAGCAGCCCGGACAGCCCCTATGGCTACACCTTC. Supplemented by reference TRBV5-1 and TRBJ1-2, the full variable domain reads KAGVTQTPRYLIKTRGQQVTLSCSPISGHRSVSWYQQTPGQGLQFLFEYFSETQRNKGNFPGRFSGRQFSNSRSEMNVSTLELGDSALYLCASSPDSPYGYTFGSGTRLTVV.

The gene calls are TRBV5-1 and TRBJ1-1; 9 positions match TRBD1. J was trimmed by 3 bases and V by 0 bases; bases with no gene match: 0. Germline V CDR1 and CDR2: SGHRS, YFSETQ. This CDR3 has 14 residues. Here the CDR3 DNA reads TGCGCCAGCAGCTTGGGGACAGGGGACACTGAAGCTTTCTTT. It specifies CASSLGTGDTEAFF.